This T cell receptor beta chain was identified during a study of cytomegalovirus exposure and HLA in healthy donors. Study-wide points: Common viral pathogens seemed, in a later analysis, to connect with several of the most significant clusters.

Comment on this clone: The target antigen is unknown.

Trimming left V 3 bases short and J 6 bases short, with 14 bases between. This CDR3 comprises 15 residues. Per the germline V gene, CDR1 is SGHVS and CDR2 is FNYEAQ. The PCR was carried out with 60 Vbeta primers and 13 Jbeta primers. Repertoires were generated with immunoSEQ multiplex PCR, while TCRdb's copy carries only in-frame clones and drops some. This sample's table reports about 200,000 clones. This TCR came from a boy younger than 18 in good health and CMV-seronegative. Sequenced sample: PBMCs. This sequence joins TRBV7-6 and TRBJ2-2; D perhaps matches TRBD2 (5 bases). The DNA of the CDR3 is TGTGCCAGCAGCTTGGGAGACTCCCCGGCCGGGGAGCTGTTTTTT. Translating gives CASSLGDSPAGELFF.